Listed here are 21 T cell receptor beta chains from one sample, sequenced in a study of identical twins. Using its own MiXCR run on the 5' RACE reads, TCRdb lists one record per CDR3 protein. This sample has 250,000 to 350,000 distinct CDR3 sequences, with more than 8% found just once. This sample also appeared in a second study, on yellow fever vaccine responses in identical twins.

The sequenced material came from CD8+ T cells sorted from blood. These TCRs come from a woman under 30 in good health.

DNA for the CDR3: TGTGCCAGCAGCTTCGACGAGCAGTACTTC. Protein product: CASSFDEQYF. The chain combines TRBV7-9 with TRBJ2-7; unclear D gene. V was cut by 3 bases and J by 5 bases, with 2 bases left in between. Germline CDR1 and CDR2: SEHNR and FQNEAQ (reference sequence). This CDR3 has 10 residues. Supplemented by reference TRBV7-9 and TRBJ2-7, the full variable domain reads DTGVSQNPRHKITKRGQNVTFRCDPISEHNRLYWYRQTLGQGPEFLTYFQNEAQLEKSRLLSDRFSAERPKGSFSTLEIQRTEQGDSAMYLCASSFDEQYFGPGTRLTVT.

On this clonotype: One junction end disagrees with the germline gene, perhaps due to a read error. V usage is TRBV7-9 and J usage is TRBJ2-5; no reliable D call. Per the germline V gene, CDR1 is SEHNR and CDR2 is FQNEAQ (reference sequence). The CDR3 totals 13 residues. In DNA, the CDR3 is TGTGTCAGCAGCGCAGACCATCAAGAGACCCAGTACTTC. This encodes CVSSADHQETQYF.

DNA of the CDR3: TGTGCCAGCAGAACAGGGGTTTTTAGGCAGTTCTTC. Translating gives CASRTGVFRQFF. The chain carries TRBV27 and TRBJ2-1; 7 bases are a match to TRBD1. Germline V gene sequence: CDR1 MNHEY, CDR2 SMNVEV (reference sequence). The J segment lost 12 bases and the V segment lost 6 bases, leaving 8 bases of the junction unmatched. The CDR3 is made up of 12 amino acids.

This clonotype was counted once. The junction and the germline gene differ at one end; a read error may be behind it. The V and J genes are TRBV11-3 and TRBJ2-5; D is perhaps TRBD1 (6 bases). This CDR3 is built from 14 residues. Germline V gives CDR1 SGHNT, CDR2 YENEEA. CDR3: CTSSSRGRQETQYF. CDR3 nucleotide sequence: TGTACCAGCAGCTCCAGGGGCCGCCAAGAGACCCAGTACTTC.

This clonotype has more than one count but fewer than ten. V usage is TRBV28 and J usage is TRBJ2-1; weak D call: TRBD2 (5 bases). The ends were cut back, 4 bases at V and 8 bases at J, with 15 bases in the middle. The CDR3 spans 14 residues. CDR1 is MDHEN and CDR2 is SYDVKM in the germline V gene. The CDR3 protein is CASSSDLTSYEQFF. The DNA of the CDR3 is TGTGCCAGCAGTTCCGATTTAACTAGTTATGAGCAGTTCTTC.

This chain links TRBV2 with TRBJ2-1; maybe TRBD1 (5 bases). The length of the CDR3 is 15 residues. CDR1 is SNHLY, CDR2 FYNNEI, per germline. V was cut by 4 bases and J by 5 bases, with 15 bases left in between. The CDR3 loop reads CASSGRQGLDNEQFF. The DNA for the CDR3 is TGTGCCAGCAGTGGTAGGCAGGGTTTAGACAATGAGCAGTTCTTC.

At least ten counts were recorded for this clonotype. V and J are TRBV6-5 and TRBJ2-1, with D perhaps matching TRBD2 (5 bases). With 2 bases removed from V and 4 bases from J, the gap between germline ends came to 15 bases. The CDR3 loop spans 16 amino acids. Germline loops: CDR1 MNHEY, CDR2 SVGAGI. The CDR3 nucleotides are TGTGCCAGCAGTTACGGGTCGGGGTCGGGGTACAATGAGCAGTTCTTC. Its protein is CASSYGSGSGYNEQFF.

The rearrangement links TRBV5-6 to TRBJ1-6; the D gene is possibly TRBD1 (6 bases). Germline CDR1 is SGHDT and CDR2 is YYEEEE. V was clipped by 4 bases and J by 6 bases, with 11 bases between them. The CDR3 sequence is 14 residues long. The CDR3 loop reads CASSLGQPNSPLHF. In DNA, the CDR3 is TGTGCCAGCAGCCTAGGACAGCCTAATTCACCCCTCCACTTT. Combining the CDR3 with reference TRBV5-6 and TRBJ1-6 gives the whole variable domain DAGVTQSPTHLIKTRGQQVTLRCSPKSGHDTVSWYQQALGQGPQFIFQYYEEEERQRGNFPDRFSGHQFPNYSSELNVNALLLGDSALYLCASSLGQPNSPLHFGNGTRLTVT.

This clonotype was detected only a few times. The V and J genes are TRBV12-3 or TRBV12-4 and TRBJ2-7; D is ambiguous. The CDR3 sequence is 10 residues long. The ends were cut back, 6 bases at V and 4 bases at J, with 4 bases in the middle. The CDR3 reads CASRLYEQYF. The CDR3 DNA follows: TGTGCCAGCAGGTTGTACGAGCAGTACTTC.

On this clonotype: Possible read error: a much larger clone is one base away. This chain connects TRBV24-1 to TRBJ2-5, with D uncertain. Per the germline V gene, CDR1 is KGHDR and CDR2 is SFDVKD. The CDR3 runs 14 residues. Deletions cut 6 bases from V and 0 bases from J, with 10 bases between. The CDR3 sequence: CATSNPVYQETQYF. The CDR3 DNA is TGTGCCACCAGTAACCCGGTGTACCAAGAGACCCAGTACTTC.

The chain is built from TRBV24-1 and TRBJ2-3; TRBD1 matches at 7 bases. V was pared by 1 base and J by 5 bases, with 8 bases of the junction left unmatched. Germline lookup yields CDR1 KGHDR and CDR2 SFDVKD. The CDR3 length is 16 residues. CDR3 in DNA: TGTGCCACCAGTGATTTCAGAAGACAGGGCATAGATACGCAGTATTTT. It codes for CATSDFRRQGIDTQYF.

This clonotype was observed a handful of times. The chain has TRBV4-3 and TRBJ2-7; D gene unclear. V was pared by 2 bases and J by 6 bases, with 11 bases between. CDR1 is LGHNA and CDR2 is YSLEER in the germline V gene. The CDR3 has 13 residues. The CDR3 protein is CASSQKNGVEQYF. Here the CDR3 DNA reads TGCGCCAGCAGCCAAAAAAATGGGGTCGAGCAGTACTTC.

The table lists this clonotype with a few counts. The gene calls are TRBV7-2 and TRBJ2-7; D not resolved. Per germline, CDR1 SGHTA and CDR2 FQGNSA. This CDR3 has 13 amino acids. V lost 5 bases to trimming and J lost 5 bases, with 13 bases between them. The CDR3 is CASSTTFIDEQYF. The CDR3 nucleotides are TGTGCCAGCAGCACTACATTTATCGACGAGCAGTACTTC.

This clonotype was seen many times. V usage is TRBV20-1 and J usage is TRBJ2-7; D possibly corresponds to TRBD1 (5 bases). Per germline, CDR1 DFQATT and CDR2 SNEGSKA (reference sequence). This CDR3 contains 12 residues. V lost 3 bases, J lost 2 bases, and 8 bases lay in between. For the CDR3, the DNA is TGCAGTGCTAGGGTCAGGGCCTACGAGCAGTACTTC. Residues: CSARVRAYEQYF.

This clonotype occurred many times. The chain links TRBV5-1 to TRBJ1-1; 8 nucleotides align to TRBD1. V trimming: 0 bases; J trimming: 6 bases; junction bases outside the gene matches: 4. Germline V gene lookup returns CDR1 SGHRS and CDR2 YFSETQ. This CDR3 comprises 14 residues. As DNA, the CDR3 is TGCGCCAGCAGCTTGGGACCACAGGGGGCTGAAGCTTTCTTT. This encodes CASSLGPQGAEAFF.

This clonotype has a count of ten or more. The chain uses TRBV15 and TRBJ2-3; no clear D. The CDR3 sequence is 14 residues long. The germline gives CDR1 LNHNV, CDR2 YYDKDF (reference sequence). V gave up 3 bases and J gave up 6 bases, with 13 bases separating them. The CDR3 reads CATSSESVRDTQYF. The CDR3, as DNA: TGTGCCACCAGCAGCGAGAGCGTGAGGGATACGCAGTATTTT.

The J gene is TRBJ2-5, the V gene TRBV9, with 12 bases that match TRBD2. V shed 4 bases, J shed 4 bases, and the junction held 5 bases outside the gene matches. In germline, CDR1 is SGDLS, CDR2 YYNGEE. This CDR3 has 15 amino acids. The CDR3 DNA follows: TGTGCCAGCAGCTCTAGCGGGGGGGGTGGAGAGACCCAGTACTTC. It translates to CASSSSGGGGETQYF.

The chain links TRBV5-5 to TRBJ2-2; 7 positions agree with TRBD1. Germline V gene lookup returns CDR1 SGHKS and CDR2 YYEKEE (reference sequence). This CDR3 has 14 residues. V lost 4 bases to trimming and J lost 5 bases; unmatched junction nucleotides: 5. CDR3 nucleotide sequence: TGTGCCAGCAGCACCGGGGACAGTACCGGGGAGCTGTTTTTT. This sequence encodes CASSTGDSTGELFF.

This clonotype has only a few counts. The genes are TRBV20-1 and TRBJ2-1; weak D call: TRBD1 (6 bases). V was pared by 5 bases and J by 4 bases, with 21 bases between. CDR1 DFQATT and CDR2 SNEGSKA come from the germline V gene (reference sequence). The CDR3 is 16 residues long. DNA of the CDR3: TGCAGTGCTCCGGTGGGATATGTGGGGGCGTACAATGAGCAGTTCTTC. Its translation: CSAPVGYVGAYNEQFF.

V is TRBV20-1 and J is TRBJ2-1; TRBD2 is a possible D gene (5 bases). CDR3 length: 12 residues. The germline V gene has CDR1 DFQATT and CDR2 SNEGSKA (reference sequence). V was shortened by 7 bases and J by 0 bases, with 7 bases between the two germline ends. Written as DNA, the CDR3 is TGCAGTGAACGGGACTCCTACAATGAGCAGTTCTTC. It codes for CSERDSYNEQFF.

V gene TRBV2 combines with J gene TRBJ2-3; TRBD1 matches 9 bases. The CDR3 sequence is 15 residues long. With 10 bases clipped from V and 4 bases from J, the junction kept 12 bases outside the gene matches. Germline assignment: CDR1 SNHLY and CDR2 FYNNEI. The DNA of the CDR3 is TGTGCCACCCACGAGGGGACAGGGACCGCAGATACGCAGTATTTT. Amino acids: CATHEGTGTADTQYF. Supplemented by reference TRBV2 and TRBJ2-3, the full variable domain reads EPEVTQTPSHQVTQMGQEVILRCVPISNHLYFYWYRQILGQKVEFLVSFYNNEISEKSEIFDDQFSVERPDGSNFTLKIRSTKLEDSAMYFCATHEGTGTADTQYFGPGTRLTVL.